Below are 13 T cell receptor beta chains sequenced from a single sample in a study of tumor-infiltrating lymphocytes in primary liver carcinoma. Taking 20-30 mg of unsorted bulk tissue, the authors co-extracted RNA and DNA. Total RNA amounting to 500 ng was the source from which TCR beta cDNA was made with a constant-region primer. Slightly modified ARM-PCR, run as three nested multiplex PCR rounds, produced the TCR beta libraries. Forward primers for TRBV1-TRBV30 and a C-beta reverse primer served the first two PCR rounds, at 10 cycles each. MiXCR, applied by TCRdb to the multiplex PCR reads, yields one record per CDR3 protein. The sample yields roughly 78,000 distinct CDR3 sequences, about 70% seen once. The source material was liver tumor tissue from sampling region 4. The subset was: tumor region T4, right-lateral pole. The receptors were gathered from a woman aged 55-70 years with primary liver carcinoma and hepatitis B virus infection.

Turning to this clonotype: Relative to the germline gene, one junction end is altered; a read error may explain this. This chain links TRBV11-3 with TRBJ2-1; D gene uncertain. This CDR3 spans 17 amino acids. The germline CDR1 and CDR2 sequences are SGHNT and YENEEA. The CDR3 DNA sequence: TGTGGCAGCAGCTTAGATCCAAGATCCTCTGCCTACAGTGAGCAGTCCTTC. Encoded protein: CGSSLDPRSSAYSEQSF.

The genes are TRBV6-6 and TRBJ1-5, with 7 bases identical to TRBD1. This CDR3 is 16 amino acids long. V lost 6 bases and J lost 5; bases outside the gene matches: 13. Germline lookup yields CDR1 MNHNY and CDR2 SVGAGI (reference sequence). The CDR3 loop reads CASRDTKQGLDQPQHF. The CDR3 coding sequence is TGTGCCAGCAGGGACACCAAACAGGGGTTGGATCAGCCCCAGCATTTT.

V usage is TRBV28 and J usage is TRBJ2-7; D not resolved. The CDR3 is made up of 13 amino acids. Germline V gene lookup returns CDR1 MDHEN and CDR2 SYDVKM. Trimming took off 6 bases at V and 0 bases at J, with 9 bases between the two ends. The CDR3 nucleotides read TGTGCCAGCAGCTCAGCCCTCTCCTACGAGCAGTACTTC. It is translated as CASSSALSYEQYF.

This clonotype was detected ten times or more. This rearrangement joins TRBV6-1 to TRBJ1-3, with no clear D. Germline assignment: CDR1 MNHNS and CDR2 SASEGT. The CDR3 consists of 12 residues. Between the trimmed V and J ends, which lost 2 bases and 4 bases, there was a span of 3 bases. The CDR3 region has the DNA TGTGCCAGCAGTGAACGCGGAAACACCATATATTTT. It is translated as CASSERGNTIYF.

This clonotype was seen more than once but under ten times. The chain combines TRBV11-2 with TRBJ2-1; D perhaps matches TRBD2 (5 bases). This CDR3 is built from 17 residues. CDR1 and CDR2 (germline): SGHAT, FQNNGV. The ends were cut back, 0 bases at V and 6 bases at J, with 18 bases in the middle. The CDR3 is CASSLDEVGAVCNEQFF. The CDR3 bases are TGTGCCAGCAGCTTAGATGAGGTGGGAGCCGTGTGCAATGAGCAGTTCTTC. The entire variable domain, with the rest obtained from reference TRBV11-2 and TRBJ2-1, is as follows: EAGVAQSPRYKIIEKRQSVAFWCNPISGHATLYWYQQILGQGPKLLIQFQNNGVVDDSQLPKDRFSAERLKGVDSTLKIQPAKLEDSAVYLCASSLDEVGAVCNEQFFGPGTRLTVL.

Concerning this clonotype: A much larger clone lies one base from this, so it may be a read error. The chain recombines TRBV28 with TRBJ1-1; no firm D call. This CDR3 has 12 residues. The V and J ends lost 6 bases and 4 bases respectively, with 9 bases between them. From germline, CDR1 is MDHEN and CDR2 SYDVKM. The CDR3 is CASRVVITEAFF. CDR3 DNA: TGTGCCAGCAGGGTGGTGATCACTGAAGCTTTCTTT.

Concerning this clonotype itself: One end of the junction fails to match germline, which may point to a read error. The V call is TRBV29-1, the J call TRBJ1-1; the D gene is possibly TRBD1 (6 bases). CDR3 length equals 15 residues. Germline lookup yields CDR1 SQVTM and CDR2 ANQGSEA. CDR3 DNA sequence: TGTAGCGTTTTTTCTTCCAGGGGTAAGAACACTGAAGCTTTCTTT. It specifies CSVFSSRGKNTEAFF.

The chain uses TRBV29-1 and TRBJ2-7; perhaps TRBD1 as D (6 bases). Germline-derived CDR1 and CDR2 are SQVTM and ANQGSEA. Between the trimmed V and J ends, which lost 0 bases and 3 bases, there was a span of 18 bases. The CDR3 consists of 16 residues. The CDR3 DNA sequence: TGCAGCGTTGAAGATGTGAAAGAGACAGGATTCTACGAGCAGTACTTC. It is translated as CSVEDVKETGFYEQYF.

As concerns this clonotype: A much larger clone differs from this one at a single base, so this may be a read error. This CDR3 reads CASSPTVTGELFF. In nucleotides, the CDR3 is TGTGCCAGCAGTCCCACCGTCACCGGGGAGCTGTTTTTT. V and J are TRBV28 and TRBJ2-2; unclear D gene. The CDR3 has 13 residues. Germline CDR1 is MDHEN and CDR2 is SYDVKM. Trimming took 5 bases from V and 4 from J, leaving 8 bases between them.

This clonotype was observed once. The junction and the germline gene differ at one end; a read error may be behind it. The chain recombines TRBV6-4 with TRBJ2-3, with TRBD2 identical over 11 bases. CDR1 and CDR2 (germline): MRHNA, SNTAGT. CDR3 size: 16 residues. This chain's CDR3 is CDSSDIAGGSTDTQYF. DNA of the CDR3: TGTGACAGCAGTGACATAGCGGGAGGGTCCACAGATACGCAATATTTT.

A single count supports this clonotype. The chain couples TRBV12-3 or TRBV12-4 to TRBJ2-5; 13 bases are shared with TRBD2. The CDR3 loop spans 16 amino acids. The V segment lost 4 bases and the J segment 7 bases; nucleotides outside the gene matches: 9. CDR3 protein: CASSSTSGGAGGTQYF. CDR3 in DNA: TGTGCCAGCAGTTCCACTAGCGGGGGGGCCGGGGGGACCCAGTACTTC.

This clonotype was seen ten or more times. The gene calls are TRBV6-4 and TRBJ1-4; 8 bases map to TRBD1. Germline-derived CDR1 and CDR2 are MRHNA and SNTAGT. CDR3 size: 15 residues. V trimming: 6 bases; J trimming: 3 bases; junction bases outside the gene matches: 6. This CDR3 is CASSRDRGPNEKLFF. CDR3 DNA: TGTGCCAGCAGCCGTGACAGGGGACCTAATGAAAAACTGTTTTTT.

Notes on this clonotype: This could be a read error, since a much larger clone is one nucleotide away. The V and J genes are TRBV5-1 and TRBJ1-1; the match to TRBD1 covers 9 bases. In germline, CDR1 is SGHRS, CDR2 YFSETQ. The V segment lost 3 bases and the J segment 10 bases; nucleotides outside the gene matches: 7. This CDR3 contains 13 residues. The CDR3 spells CASSWGQGGGAFF. The CDR3 DNA reads as TGCGCCAGCAGCTGGGGACAGGGTGGTGGAGCTTTCTTT.